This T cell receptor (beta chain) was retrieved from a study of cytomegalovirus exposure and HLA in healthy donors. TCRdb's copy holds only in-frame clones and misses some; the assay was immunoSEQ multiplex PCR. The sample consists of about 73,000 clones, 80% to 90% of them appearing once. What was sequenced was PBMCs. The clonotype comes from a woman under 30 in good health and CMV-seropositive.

The CDR3 spells CASSLSVNTEAFF. In nucleotides, the CDR3 is TGTGCCAGCAGCCTTTCAGTGAACACTGAAGCTTTCTTT. The chain is built from TRBV11-3 and TRBJ1-1, with D unresolved. Trimming removed 5 bases at V and 0 bases at J, with 7 bases between. CDR1 and CDR2 from the germline V gene are SGHNT and YENEEA. The CDR3 has 13 residues.